The clone carrying this TCR beta chain has a handful of counts. Its antigen is currently unknown. Oncomine TCR Beta short-read sequencing was applied to DNA from cultured CD4+ T cells. TCRdb used MiXCR to reprocess the PCR reads, holding one entry per CDR3 protein. The sample yields some 15,000 distinct CDR3 sequences, about 42% seen once. In germline, CDR1 is SGDLS, CDR2 YYNGEE. The ends were cut back, 2 bases at V and 5 bases at J, with 10 bases in the middle. This CDR3 region has 14 residues. Treatment noted: roughly 10-day PBMC culture with coronavirus spike peptide pools or control peptides (ViraFEST assay). These data come from a study of vaccination and CD4 T cells after COVID-19.

Sequenced sample: cultured CD4+ T cells from blood. The chain uses TRBV9 and TRBJ1-4, with D possibly matching TRBD1 (5 bases). The clonotype originates from a human donor with COVID-19. CDR3 residues: CASSVGGGNEKLFF. Written as DNA, the CDR3 is TGTGCCAGCAGCGTTGGGGGGGGGAATGAAAAACTGTTTTTT.